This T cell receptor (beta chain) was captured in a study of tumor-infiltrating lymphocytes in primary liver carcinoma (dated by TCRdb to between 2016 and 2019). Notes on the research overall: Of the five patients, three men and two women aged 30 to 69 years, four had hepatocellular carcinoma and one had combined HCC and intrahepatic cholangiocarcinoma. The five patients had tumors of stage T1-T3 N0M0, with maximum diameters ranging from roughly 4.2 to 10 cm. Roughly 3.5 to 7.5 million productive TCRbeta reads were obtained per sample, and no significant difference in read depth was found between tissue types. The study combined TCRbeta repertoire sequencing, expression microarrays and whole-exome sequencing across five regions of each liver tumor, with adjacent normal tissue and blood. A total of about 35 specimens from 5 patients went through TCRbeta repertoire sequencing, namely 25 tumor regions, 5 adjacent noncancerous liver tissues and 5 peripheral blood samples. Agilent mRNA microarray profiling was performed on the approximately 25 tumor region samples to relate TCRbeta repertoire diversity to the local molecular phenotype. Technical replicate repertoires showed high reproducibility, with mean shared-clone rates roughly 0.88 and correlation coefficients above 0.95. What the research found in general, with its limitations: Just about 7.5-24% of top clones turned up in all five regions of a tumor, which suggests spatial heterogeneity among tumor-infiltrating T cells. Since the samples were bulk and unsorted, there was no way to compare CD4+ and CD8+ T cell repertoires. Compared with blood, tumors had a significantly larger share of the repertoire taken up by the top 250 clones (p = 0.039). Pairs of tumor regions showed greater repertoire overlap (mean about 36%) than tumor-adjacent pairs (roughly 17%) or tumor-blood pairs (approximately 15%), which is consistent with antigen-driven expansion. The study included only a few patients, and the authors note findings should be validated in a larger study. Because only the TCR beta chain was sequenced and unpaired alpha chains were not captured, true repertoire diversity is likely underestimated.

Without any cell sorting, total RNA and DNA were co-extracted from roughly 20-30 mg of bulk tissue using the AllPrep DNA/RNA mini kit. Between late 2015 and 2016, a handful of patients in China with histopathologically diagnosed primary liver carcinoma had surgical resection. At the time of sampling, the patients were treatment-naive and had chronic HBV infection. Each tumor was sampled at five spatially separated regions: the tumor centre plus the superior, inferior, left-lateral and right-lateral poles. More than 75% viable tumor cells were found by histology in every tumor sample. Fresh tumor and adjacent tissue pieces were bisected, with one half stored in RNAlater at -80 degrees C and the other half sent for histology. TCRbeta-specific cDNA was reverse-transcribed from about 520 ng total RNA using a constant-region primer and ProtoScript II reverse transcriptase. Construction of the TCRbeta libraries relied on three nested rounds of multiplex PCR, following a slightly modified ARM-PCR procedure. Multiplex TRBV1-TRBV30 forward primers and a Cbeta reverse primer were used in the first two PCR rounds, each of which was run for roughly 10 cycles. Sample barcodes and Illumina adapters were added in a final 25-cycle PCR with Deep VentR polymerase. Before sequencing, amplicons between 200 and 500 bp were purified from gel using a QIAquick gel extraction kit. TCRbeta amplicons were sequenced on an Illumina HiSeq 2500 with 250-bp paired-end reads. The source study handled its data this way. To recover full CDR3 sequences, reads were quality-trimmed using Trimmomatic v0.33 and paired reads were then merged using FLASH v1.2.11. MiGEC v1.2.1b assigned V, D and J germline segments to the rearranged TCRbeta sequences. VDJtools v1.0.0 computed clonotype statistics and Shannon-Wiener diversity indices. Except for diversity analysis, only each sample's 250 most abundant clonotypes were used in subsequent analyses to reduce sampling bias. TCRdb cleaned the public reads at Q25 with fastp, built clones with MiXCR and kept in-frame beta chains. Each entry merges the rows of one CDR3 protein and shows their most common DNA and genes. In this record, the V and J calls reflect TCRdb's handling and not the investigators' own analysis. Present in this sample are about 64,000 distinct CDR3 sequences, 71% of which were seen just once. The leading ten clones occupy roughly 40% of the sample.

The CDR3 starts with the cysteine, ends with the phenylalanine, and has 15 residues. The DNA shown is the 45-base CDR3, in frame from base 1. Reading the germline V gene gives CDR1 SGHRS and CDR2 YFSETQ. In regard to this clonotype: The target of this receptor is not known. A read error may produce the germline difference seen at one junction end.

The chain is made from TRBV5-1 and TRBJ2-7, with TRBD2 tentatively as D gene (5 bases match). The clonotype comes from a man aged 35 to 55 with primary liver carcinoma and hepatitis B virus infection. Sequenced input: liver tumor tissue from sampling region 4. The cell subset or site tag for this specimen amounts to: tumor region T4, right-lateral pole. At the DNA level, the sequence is TGCGCCAGCGGCTTCGCCGGGATAAGCTCCTACGAGCAGTACTTC. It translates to CASGFAGISSYEQYF.